Below are 7 T cell receptor beta chains sequenced from a single sample in a study of post-analysis software for immune sequencing data. Overall study findings and caveats: Controls had lower frequencies than patients of about 5 TRBV segments, which included TRBV5-6, TRBV5-1 and TRBV20-1.

The library was made from cDNA and included unique molecular identifiers. TCRdb passed the PCR reads through MiXCR, listing each CDR3 protein once. The sample lists some 800,000 distinct CDR3 sequences, under 60% occurring once. Which antigens these TCRs recognize remains unknown. Sequencing was done on a sample of blood. Receptors originate from a girl aged 10-17 years with multiple sclerosis.

This clonotype was detected a few times. The chain employs TRBV5-1 and TRBJ2-5; 8 positions match TRBD2. Germline assignment: CDR1 SGHRS and CDR2 YFSETQ. V lost 4 bases and J lost 5; bases outside the gene matches: 13. The CDR3 has 16 residues. CDR3 amino acids: CASSPDAAGGRETQYF. As DNA, the CDR3 is TGCGCCAGCAGCCCAGATGCGGCGGGAGGACGGGAGACCCAGTACTTC. Based on the CDR3 plus reference TRBV5-1 and TRBJ2-5, the full variable domain is KAGVTQTPRYLIKTRGQQVTLSCSPISGHRSVSWYQQTPGQGLQFLFEYFSETQRNKGNFPGRFSGRQFSNSRSEMNVSTLELGDSALYLCASSPDAAGGRETQYFGPGTRLLVL.

The gene calls are TRBV5-1 and TRBJ2-5; TRBD1 aligns across 7 bases. The CDR3 totals 16 residues. CDR1 SGHRS and CDR2 YFSETQ come from the germline V gene. V was pared by 0 bases and J by 5 bases, with 10 bases of the junction left unmatched. The CDR3 bases are TGCGCCAGCAGCTTGGCGGTAGGGGGCGGTATCGAGACCCAGTACTTC. The encoded protein is CASSLAVGGGIETQYF.

The DNA of the CDR3 is TGTGCCAGCGCGTCTGACCGTTTCGGACAGTATAGTCAGCCCCAGCATTTT. Encoded protein: CASASDRFGQYSQPQHF. The V and J genes are TRBV7-2 and TRBJ1-5, with D possibly being TRBD1 (6 bases). Germline V gene lookup returns CDR1 SGHTA and CDR2 FQGNSA. V gave up 8 bases and J gave up 6 bases, with 26 bases separating them. This CDR3 comprises 17 residues.

This clonotype was seen only a few times. The junction and the germline gene differ at one end; a read error may be behind it. The chain joins TRBV6-6 to TRBJ1-2, with 8 bases matching TRBD1. CDR3 length equals 11 residues. Germline lookup yields CDR1 MNHNY and CDR2 SVGAGI (reference sequence). CDR3 protein: CVSSDRGGYTF. CDR3 in DNA: TGTGTCAGCAGTGACAGGGGTGGCTACACCTTC.

The rearrangement joins TRBV7-9 to TRBJ1-1; D remains ambiguous. The V end lost 4 bases, the J end lost 11 bases, and 11 bases lay between the germline ends. Per germline, CDR1 SEHNR and CDR2 FQNEAQ (reference sequence). The CDR3 spans 11 residues. The CDR3 nucleotides are TGTGCCAGCAGCTCCGACACGGGGGCTTTCTTT. It specifies CASSSDTGAFF.

The J gene is TRBJ2-1, the V gene TRBV28; TRBD2 matches 9 bases. In germline, CDR1 is MDHEN, CDR2 SYDVKM. There are 16 residues in the CDR3. V was clipped by 6 bases and J by 0 bases; unmatched bases: 6. The DNA of the CDR3 is TGTGCCAGCAGCCTAGCGGGACTCAGCTCCTACAATGAGCAGTTCTTC. Its protein product is CASSLAGLSSYNEQFF.

The gene calls are TRBV28 and TRBJ1-1; D not certain. CDR1 is MDHEN, CDR2 SYDVKM, per germline. Trimming took off 2 bases at V and 4 bases at J, with 11 bases between the two ends. CDR3 size: 14 residues. The CDR3 bases are TGTGCCAGCAGTTTACAGGCCCTGGGCACTGAAGCTTTCTTT. It is translated as CASSLQALGTEAFF.